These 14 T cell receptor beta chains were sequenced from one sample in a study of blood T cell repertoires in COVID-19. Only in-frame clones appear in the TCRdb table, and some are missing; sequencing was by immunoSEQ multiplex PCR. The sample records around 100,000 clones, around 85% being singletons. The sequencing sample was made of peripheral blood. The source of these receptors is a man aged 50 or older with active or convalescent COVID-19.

The CDR3 nucleotides read TGTGCCACCAGTGCCCCGGGGGGCCAGCCCCAGCATTTT. The encoded protein is CATSAPGGQPQHF. This sequence joins TRBV24-1 and TRBJ1-5, with TRBD1 as a possible D gene (6 bases). There are 13 residues in the CDR3. Looked up from germline, CDR1 is KGHDR and CDR2 is SFDVKD. The germline V and J ends were trimmed by 5 bases and 7 bases, with 11 bases remaining between them.

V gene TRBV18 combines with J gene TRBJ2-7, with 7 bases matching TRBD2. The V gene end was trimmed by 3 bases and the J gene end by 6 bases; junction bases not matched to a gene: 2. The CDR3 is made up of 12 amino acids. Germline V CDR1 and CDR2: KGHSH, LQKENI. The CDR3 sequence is CASSPRGSEQYF. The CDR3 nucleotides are TGTGCCAGCTCACCGCGCGGGAGCGAGCAGTACTTC.

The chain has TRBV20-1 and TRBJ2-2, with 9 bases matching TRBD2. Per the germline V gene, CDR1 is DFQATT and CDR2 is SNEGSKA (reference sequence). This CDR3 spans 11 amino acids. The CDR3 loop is CARLADGELFF. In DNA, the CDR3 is TGCGCCAGACTAGCGGACGGGGAGCTGTTTTTT.

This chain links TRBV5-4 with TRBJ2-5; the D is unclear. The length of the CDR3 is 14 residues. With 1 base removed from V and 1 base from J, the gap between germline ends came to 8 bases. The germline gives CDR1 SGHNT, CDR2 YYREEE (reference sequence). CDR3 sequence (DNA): TGTGCCAGCAGCTTGAGAGCGTCCCAAGAGACCCAGTACTTC. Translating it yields CASSLRASQETQYF.

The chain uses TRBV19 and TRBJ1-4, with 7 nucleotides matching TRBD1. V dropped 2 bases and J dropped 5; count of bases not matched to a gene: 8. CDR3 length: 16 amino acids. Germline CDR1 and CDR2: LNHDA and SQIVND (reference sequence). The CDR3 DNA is TGTGCCAGTAGTATAACGGGACAGACCATGAATGAAAAACTGTTTTTT. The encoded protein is CASSITGQTMNEKLFF.

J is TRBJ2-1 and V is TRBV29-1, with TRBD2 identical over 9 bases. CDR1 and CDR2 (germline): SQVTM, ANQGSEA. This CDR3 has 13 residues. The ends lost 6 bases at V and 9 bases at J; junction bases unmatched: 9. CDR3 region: CSVPASGRPEQFF. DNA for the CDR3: TGCAGCGTCCCCGCCAGCGGGAGGCCTGAGCAGTTCTTC.

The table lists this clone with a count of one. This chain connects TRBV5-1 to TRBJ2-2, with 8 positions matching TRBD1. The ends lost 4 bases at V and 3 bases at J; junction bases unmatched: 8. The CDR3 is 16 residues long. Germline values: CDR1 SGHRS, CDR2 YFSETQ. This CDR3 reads CASSILTGVDTGELFF. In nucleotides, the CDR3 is TGCGCCAGCAGCATCCTGACAGGGGTGGACACCGGGGAGCTGTTTTTT.

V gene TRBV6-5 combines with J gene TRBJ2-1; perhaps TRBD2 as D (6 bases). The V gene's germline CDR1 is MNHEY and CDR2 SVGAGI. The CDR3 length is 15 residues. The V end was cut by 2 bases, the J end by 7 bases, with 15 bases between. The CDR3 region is CASSYGGTTQNEQFF. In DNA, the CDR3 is TGTGCCAGCAGTTACGGAGGGACCACCCAGAATGAGCAGTTCTTC.

The CDR3 reads CASSQDPLFEDEQFF. In DNA form, the CDR3 reads TGTGCCAGCAGCCAAGATCCCTTGTTTGAGGATGAGCAGTTCTTC. The chain carries TRBV14 and TRBJ2-1; D not resolved. CDR1 SGHDN and CDR2 FVKESK come from the germline V gene. The CDR3 runs to 15 residues. The V end was cut by 0 bases, the J end by 8 bases, with 14 bases between.

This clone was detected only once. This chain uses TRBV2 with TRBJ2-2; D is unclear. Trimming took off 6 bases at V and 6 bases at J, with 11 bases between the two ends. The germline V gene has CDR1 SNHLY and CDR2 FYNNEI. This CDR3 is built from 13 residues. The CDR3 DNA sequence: TGTGCCAGCAGAAACGACGCGGCCGGGGAGCTGTTTTTT. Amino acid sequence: CASRNDAAGELFF.

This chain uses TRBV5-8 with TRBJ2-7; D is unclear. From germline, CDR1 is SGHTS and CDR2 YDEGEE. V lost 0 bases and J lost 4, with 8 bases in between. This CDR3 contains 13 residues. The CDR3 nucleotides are TGTGCCAGCAGCTTGGGATCGGGTTACGAGCAGTACTTC. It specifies CASSLGSGYEQYF.

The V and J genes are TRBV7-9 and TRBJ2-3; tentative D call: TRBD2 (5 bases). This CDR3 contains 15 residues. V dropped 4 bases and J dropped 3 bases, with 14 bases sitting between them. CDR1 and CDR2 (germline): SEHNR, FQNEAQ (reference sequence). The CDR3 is CASSYGSPGTDTQYF. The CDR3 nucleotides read TGTGCCAGCAGCTACGGCAGCCCGGGGACAGATACGCAGTATTTT. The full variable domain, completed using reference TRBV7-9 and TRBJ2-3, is DTGVSQNPRHKITKRGQNVTFRCDPISEHNRLYWYRQTLGQGPEFLTYFQNEAQLEKSRLLSDRFSAERPKGSFSTLEIQRTEQGDSAMYLCASSYGSPGTDTQYFGPGTRLTVL.

CDR3 loop: CATSDFQGHEQYF. CDR3 DNA: TGTGCCACCAGTGATTTTCAGGGCCACGAGCAGTACTTC. This chain joins TRBV24-1 and TRBJ2-7, with a tentative D call TRBD1 (5 bases). CDR1 and CDR2 (germline): KGHDR, SFDVKD. This CDR3 spans 13 amino acids. Trimming cost V 1 base and J 5 bases, with 8 bases left between them.

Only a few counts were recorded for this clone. The CDR3 loop reads CASSFRQDTQYF. In DNA form, the CDR3 reads TGTGCCAGCAGTTTTAGACAAGATACGCAGTATTTT. The chain links TRBV6-2 or TRBV6-3 to TRBJ2-3; D is undetermined. Deletions cut 4 bases from V and 5 bases from J, with 7 bases between. This CDR3 spans 12 amino acids. From germline, CDR1 is MNHEY and CDR2 SVGEGT.